This is a list of T cell receptor beta chains from one sample in a study of cytomegalovirus exposure and HLA in healthy donors. The protocol was immunoSEQ multiplex PCR, while the TCRdb copy is restricted to in-frame clones and leaves out a portion. The profile shows tens of thousands of clones, about 93% of them singletons. Sample: PBMCs. The receptors were sampled from a woman aged 18-29 years in good health and CMV-seropositive. CDR3s include the opening cysteine and the closing phenylalanine or tryptophan. The D gene is left open where the match is weak. The listing skips clone size in some rows; elsewhere it reads once, few, many or a size class.

CDR3: CSVGGQVTDTQYF
DNA: TGCAGCGTTGGTGGGCAAGTCACAGATACGCAGTATTTT
D: -
J: TRBJ2-3
size: -
V: TRBV29-1

CDR3: CASRPREGTGELFF
DNA: TGTGCCAGCAGGCCTAGAGAGGGCACCGGGGAGCTGTTTTTT
D: -
J: TRBJ2-2
size: -
V: TRBV6-6

CDR3: CASSYSSGRDGEQFF
DNA: TGTGCCAGCAGTTACTCGAGCGGGAGGGATGGTGAGCAGTTCTTC
D: TRBD2
J: TRBJ2-1
size: -
V: TRBV6-5

CDR3: CASSVTGYNEQFF
DNA: TGTGCCAGCAGTGTCACAGGTTACAATGAGCAGTTCTTC
D: -
J: TRBJ2-1
size: -
V: TRBV2

CDR3: CASSLDLTSSYEQYF
DNA: TGCGCCAGCAGCTTGGATCTTACTAGTTCCTACGAGCAGTACTTC
D: -
J: TRBJ2-7
size: -
V: TRBV5-1

CDR3: CASSLTGDPGNTIYF
DNA: TGTGCCAGCAGTTTGACAGGAGACCCTGGAAACACCATATATTTT
D: -
J: TRBJ1-3
size: -
V: TRBV27

CDR3: CASSPSGSGGTEAFF
DNA: TGTGCCAGCTCACCGTCGGGCAGCGGCGGCACTGAAGCTTTCTTT
D: -
J: TRBJ1-1
size: -
V: TRBV18

CDR3: CASSLRGGSEKLFF
DNA: TGTGCCAGCAGCTTAAGAGGGGGCAGTGAAAAACTGTTTTTT
D: TRBD1
J: TRBJ1-4
size: -
V: TRBV7-9

CDR3: CASSADYGYTF
DNA: TGTGCCAGCAGCGCGGACTATGGCTACACCTTC
D: -
J: TRBJ1-2
size: -
V: TRBV9

CDR3: CASSQDVPGQAAYSGNTIYF
DNA: TGCGCCAGCAGCCAAGATGTACCGGGACAGGCGGCTTACTCTGGAAACACCATATATTTT
D: TRBD1
J: TRBJ1-3
size: -
V: TRBV4-1

CDR3: CASSLGGKNTEAFF
DNA: TGTGCCAGCTCACTGGGGGGGAAGAACACTGAAGCTTTCTTT
D: -
J: TRBJ1-1
size: -
V: TRBV18

CDR3: CASSFGQPTIYEQYF
DNA: TGTGCCAGCAGCTTCGGACAGCCAACAATCTACGAGCAGTACTTC
D: -
J: TRBJ2-7
size: -
V: TRBV11-3

CDR3: CASTPYGRNTIYF
DNA: TGTGCCAGCACCCCATACGGGAGAAACACCATATATTTT
D: -
J: TRBJ1-3
size: -
V: TRBV25-1

CDR3: CASSSLRGSQETQYF
DNA: TGTGCCAGCAGCTCTCTGCGGGGGAGCCAAGAGACCCAGTACTTC
D: TRBD2
J: TRBJ2-5
size: -
V: TRBV7-9

CDR3: CASSLTGTGAEAFF
DNA: TGTGCCAGCAGTTTAACCGGGACAGGGGCTGAAGCTTTCTTT
D: TRBD1
J: TRBJ1-1
size: -
V: TRBV6-5

CDR3: CASRQGSSTDTQYF
DNA: TGTGCCAGCAGGCAGGGGTCTAGCACAGATACGCAGTATTTT
D: -
J: TRBJ2-3
size: once
V: TRBV6-1

CDR3: CASSHGTSGQETQYF
DNA: TGCGCCAGCAGCCACGGGACTAGCGGCCAAGAGACCCAGTACTTC
D: TRBD2
J: TRBJ2-5
size: -
V: TRBV5-1

CDR3: CASSFGSQSLEQYF
DNA: TGTGCCAGCAGCTTCGGTAGCCAATCGCTCGAGCAGTACTTC
D: -
J: TRBJ2-7
size: -
V: TRBV7-2

CDR3: CASSFGLAGRETQYF
DNA: TGTGCCAGCAGTTTTGGACTAGCGGGACGGGAGACCCAGTACTTC
D: TRBD2
J: TRBJ2-5
size: -
V: TRBV5-4

CDR3: CASSLLRGSGANVLTF
DNA: TGTGCCAGCAGTCTCCTCAGGGGCTCTGGGGCCAACGTCCTGACTTTC
D: -
J: TRBJ2-6
size: -
V: TRBV11-3

CDR3: CATSRGPRVTSGGKGGELFF
DNA: TGTGCCACCAGCAGAGGCCCAAGGGTGACTAGCGGGGGGAAGGGCGGGGAGCTGTTTTTT
D: TRBD2
J: TRBJ2-2
size: -
V: TRBV15

CDR3: CASSLGDSNQPQHF
DNA: TGTGCCAGCAGCTTAGGGGACAGTAATCAGCCCCAGCATTTT
D: TRBD1
J: TRBJ1-5
size: -
V: TRBV7-9

CDR3: CASSLLVKQGAGGNEQFF
DNA: TGTGCCAGCAGCTTACTGGTTAAACAGGGGGCGGGCGGGAATGAGCAGTTCTTC
D: TRBD1
J: TRBJ2-1
size: -
V: TRBV7-9

CDR3: CASSSVAGGYNEQFF
DNA: TGCGCCAGCAGCTCTGTAGCGGGAGGCTACAATGAGCAGTTCTTC
D: TRBD2
J: TRBJ2-1
size: -
V: TRBV5-1

CDR3: CASSLRTSGLIANTGELFF
DNA: TGCGCCAGCAGCCTCCGGACTAGCGGGCTTATCGCGAACACCGGGGAGCTGTTTTTT
D: TRBD2
J: TRBJ2-2
size: -
V: TRBV4-1

CDR3: CASSDGTSGERETQYF
DNA: TGTGCCAGCAGCGACGGGACTAGCGGGGAAAGGGAGACCCAGTACTTC
D: TRBD2
J: TRBJ2-5
size: -
V: TRBV5-4

CDR3: CASNSGGYNEQFF
DNA: TGTGCCAGTAATAGCGGGGGTTACAATGAGCAGTTCTTC
D: TRBD2
J: TRBJ2-1
size: -
V: TRBV19

CDR3: CASSSGRSSYNSPLHF
DNA: TGTGCCAGCAGCTCAGGGCGAAGCTCCTATAATTCACCCCTCCACTTT
D: -
J: TRBJ1-6
size: -
V: TRBV2

CDR3: CASSLAERSPSGANVLTF
DNA: TGTGCCAGCAGCTTAGCTGAACGGTCCCCCTCTGGGGCCAACGTCCTGACTTTC
D: -
J: TRBJ2-6
size: -
V: TRBV7-6

CDR3: CASSLGLAAGNEQYF
DNA: TGTGCCAGCAGCCTAGGACTAGCGGCTGGTAACGAGCAGTACTTC
D: TRBD2
J: TRBJ2-7
size: -
V: TRBV7-9

CDR3: CASSIDGTSAYNEQFF
DNA: TGTGCCAGTAGTATAGATGGGACTAGCGCATACAATGAGCAGTTCTTC
D: TRBD2
J: TRBJ2-1
size: -
V: TRBV19

CDR3: CASSPIDSGGARTQYF
DNA: TGTGCCAGCAGTCCTATAGATAGCGGGGGGGCACGGACCCAGTACTTC
D: TRBD2
J: TRBJ2-5
size: -
V: TRBV27

CDR3: CASSQVPKRSSYNEQFF
DNA: TGTGCCAGCAGCCAAGTTCCGAAGAGGAGCTCCTACAATGAGCAGTTCTTC
D: -
J: TRBJ2-1
size: -
V: TRBV4-2

CDR3: CASGIQTVWYTF
DNA: TGTGCTAGTGGTATACAGACAGTCTGGTACACCTTC
D: -
J: TRBJ1-2
size: -
V: TRBV12-5

CDR3: CASSEGDRAGGDTQYF
DNA: TGCGCCAGCAGCGAGGGGGACCGCGCGGGTGGAGATACGCAGTATTTT
D: -
J: TRBJ2-3
size: once
V: TRBV5-1

CDR3: CASSIGIGGYEQYF
DNA: TGTGCCAGCAGTATAGGTATAGGGGGCTACGAGCAGTACTTC
D: -
J: TRBJ2-7
size: -
V: TRBV27

CDR3: CASSGRDRDYGYTF
DNA: TGTGCCAGCAGTGGCCGGGACAGGGATTACGGCTACACCTTC
D: TRBD1
J: TRBJ1-2
size: -
V: TRBV2

CDR3: CSARGGETQYF
DNA: TGCAGTGCTAGAGGCGGAGAGACCCAGTACTTC
D: -
J: TRBJ2-5
size: -
V: TRBV20-1

CDR3: CASSSNRVYAEAFF
DNA: TGTGCCAGCAGCTCGAACAGGGTGTACGCTGAAGCTTTCTTT
D: -
J: TRBJ1-1
size: -
V: TRBV13

CDR3: CASSQVQGTSGDVEQFF
DNA: TGCGCCAGCAGCCAAGTTCAGGGAACTAGCGGGGATGTTGAGCAGTTCTTC
D: TRBD2
J: TRBJ2-1
size: -
V: TRBV4-1

CDR3: CAWSGQDNQPQHF
DNA: TGTGCCTGGAGCGGACAGGACAATCAGCCCCAGCATTTT
D: TRBD1
J: TRBJ1-5
size: -
V: TRBV30

CDR3: CAWSRDSKEKLFF
DNA: TGTGCCTGGAGTCGGGACTCGAAGGAAAAACTGTTTTTT
D: -
J: TRBJ1-4
size: -
V: TRBV30

CDR3: CASWVASRIEAFF
DNA: TGTGCCAGCTGGGTAGCCAGCCGAATTGAAGCTTTCTTT
D: -
J: TRBJ1-1
size: -
V: TRBV27

CDR3: CASSLGLAGGHITDTQYF
DNA: TGTGCCAGCAGCTTGGGCCTAGCGGGGGGTCATATCACAGATACGCAGTATTTT
D: TRBD2
J: TRBJ2-3
size: -
V: TRBV11-3

CDR3: CSVLTWHSTDTQYF
DNA: TGCAGCGTTCTTACGTGGCATAGCACAGATACGCAGTATTTT
D: -
J: TRBJ2-3
size: few
V: TRBV29-1

CDR3: CASSQRDFTDTQYF
DNA: TGCGCCAGCAGCCAACGGGACTTCACAGATACGCAGTATTTT
D: -
J: TRBJ2-3
size: -
V: TRBV4-1

CDR3: CASSVWFRSWEQFF
DNA: TGTGCCAGCAGCGTGTGGTTCCGGAGCTGGGAGCAGTTCTTC
D: -
J: TRBJ2-1
size: -
V: TRBV9

CDR3: CASSELAGELGEQFF
DNA: TGTGCCAGCAGTGAACTAGCGGGAGAACTGGGTGAGCAGTTCTTC
D: TRBD2
J: TRBJ2-1
size: -
V: TRBV6-1

CDR3: CASSLAGRQLGWNSPLHF
DNA: TGTGCCAGCAGCTTAGCGGGCCGACAGCTAGGATGGAATTCACCCCTCCACTTT
D: -
J: TRBJ1-6
size: -
V: TRBV7-8

CDR3: CSVSGVMNTEAFF
DNA: TGCAGCGTTTCCGGGGTAATGAACACTGAAGCTTTCTTT
D: -
J: TRBJ1-1
size: -
V: TRBV29-1

CDR3: CASSPGLSQETQYF
DNA: TGTGCCAGCAGCCCGGGTTTGTCACAAGAGACCCAGTACTTC
D: -
J: TRBJ2-5
size: -
V: TRBV5-4

CDR3: CASSLAPVGGTGELFF
DNA: TGCGCCAGCAGCTTGGCCCCCGTGGGGGGGACCGGGGAGCTGTTTTTT
D: TRBD2
J: TRBJ2-2
size: few
V: TRBV5-1

CDR3: CASSLRYSYNEQFF
DNA: TGTGCCAGCAGTTTACGCTACTCCTACAATGAGCAGTTCTTC
D: -
J: TRBJ2-1
size: -
V: TRBV27